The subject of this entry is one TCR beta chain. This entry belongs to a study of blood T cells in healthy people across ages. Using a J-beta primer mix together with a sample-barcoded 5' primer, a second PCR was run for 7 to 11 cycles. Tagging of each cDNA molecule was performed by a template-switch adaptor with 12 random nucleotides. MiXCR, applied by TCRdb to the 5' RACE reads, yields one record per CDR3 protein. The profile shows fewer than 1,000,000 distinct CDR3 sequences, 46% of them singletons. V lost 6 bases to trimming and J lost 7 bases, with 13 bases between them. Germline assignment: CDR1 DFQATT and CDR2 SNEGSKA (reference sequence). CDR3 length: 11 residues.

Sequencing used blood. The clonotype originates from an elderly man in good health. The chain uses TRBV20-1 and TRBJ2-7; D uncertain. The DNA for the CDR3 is TGCAGTGCCGCCTCGAGCGAAGAGCAGTACTTC. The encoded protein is CSAASSEEQYF.